Listed below are T cell receptor beta chains from one sample, sequenced in a study of graft-versus-host responses after intestinal transplantation. Assay used: immunoSEQ multiplex PCR; TCRdb lists only in-frame clones, some missing. The data hold thousands of clones, with over 25% observed a single time. Sequencing was performed on alloreactive CD4+ T cells from a mixed lymphocyte reaction culture, taken before intestinal transplant. These receptor sequences come from a human patient who received an intestinal transplant. CDR3s include the opening cysteine and the closing phenylalanine or tryptophan. A D gene is named only where the DNA matches it firmly. Clone size is given for some rows only: seen once, a few or many times, or a class if the clone is expanded.

v_call: TRBV18; clone_size: -; j_call: TRBJ1-1; d_call: -; cdr3_aa: CASSPVGSTEAFF; cdr3_nt: TGTGCCAGCTCACCGGTCGGGAGCACTGAAGCTTTCTTT
v_call: TRBV6-5; clone_size: medium-sized; j_call: TRBJ2-2; d_call: TRBD2; cdr3_aa: CASSTWRGGTGELFF; cdr3_nt: TGTGCCAGCAGTACCTGGCGGGGGGGCACCGGGGAGCTGTTTTTT
v_call: TRBV30; clone_size: few; j_call: TRBJ1-2; d_call: -; cdr3_aa: CAWIQGWYGYTF; cdr3_nt: TGTGCCTGGATTCAGGGATGGTATGGCTACACCTTC
v_call: TRBV27; clone_size: -; j_call: TRBJ2-1; d_call: -; cdr3_aa: CASSFSRLVSYNEQFF; cdr3_nt: TGTGCCAGCAGTTTTTCCCGACTAGTGTCCTACAATGAGCAGTTCTTC
v_call: TRBV19; clone_size: -; j_call: TRBJ1-1; d_call: -; cdr3_aa: CASSPQGAVAEAFF; cdr3_nt: TGTGCCAGTAGCCCCCAAGGGGCTGTGGCTGAAGCTTTCTTT
v_call: TRBV25-1; clone_size: once; j_call: TRBJ2-6; d_call: -; cdr3_aa: CASSPNAELDKSGHVLTF; cdr3_nt: TGTGCCAGCAGTCCCAATGCAGAACTGGACAAGTCGGGCCACGTCCTGACTTTC
v_call: TRBV7-3; clone_size: few; j_call: TRBJ2-2; d_call: TRBD1; cdr3_aa: CASSSTGGAGELFF; cdr3_nt: TGTGCCAGCAGCTCGACAGGGGGGGCCGGGGAGCTGTTTTTT
v_call: TRBV7-8; clone_size: -; j_call: TRBJ2-3; d_call: -; cdr3_aa: CASSSDRDTQYF; cdr3_nt: TGTGCCAGCAGCTCAGACAGGGATACGCAGTATTTT
v_call: TRBV28; clone_size: once; j_call: TRBJ2-3; d_call: TRBD2; cdr3_aa: CASRQLGLALDTQYF; cdr3_nt: TGTGCCAGTAGACAACTCGGACTAGCCCTAGATACGCAGTATTTT
v_call: TRBV28; clone_size: -; j_call: TRBJ2-5; d_call: -; cdr3_aa: CASSPGGIETQYF; cdr3_nt: TGTGCCAGCAGCCCAGGAGGGATCGAGACCCAGTACTTC
v_call: TRBV11-2; clone_size: -; j_call: TRBJ2-3; d_call: TRBD2; cdr3_aa: CASRPLAGVEYF; cdr3_nt: TGTGCCAGCAGACCCCTAGCGGGAGTAGAGTATTTT
v_call: TRBV5-5; clone_size: medium-sized; j_call: TRBJ2-7; d_call: -; cdr3_aa: CASSPGLHAYEQYF; cdr3_nt: TGTGCCAGCAGCCCGGGACTCCATGCCTACGAGCAGTACTTC
v_call: TRBV5-1; clone_size: few; j_call: TRBJ2-3; d_call: -; cdr3_aa: CASSLGGRRGTDTQYF; cdr3_nt: TGCGCCAGCAGCTTGGGAGGGAGAAGGGGCACAGATACGCAGTATTTT
v_call: TRBV28; clone_size: medium-sized; j_call: TRBJ1-2; d_call: -; cdr3_aa: CASSFRGGYTF; cdr3_nt: TGTGCCAGCAGTTTTCGGGGTGGCTACACCTTC
v_call: TRBV7-9; clone_size: -; j_call: TRBJ2-3; d_call: -; cdr3_aa: CASSSRPTSGTDTQYF; cdr3_nt: TGTGCCAGCAGCTCCCGCCCCACTAGTGGCACAGATACGCAGTATTTT
v_call: TRBV28; clone_size: -; j_call: TRBJ2-5; d_call: TRBD2; cdr3_aa: CASSLSPSGAETQYF; cdr3_nt: TGTGCCAGCAGTTTATCCCCCAGCGGGGCGGAGACCCAGTACTTC
v_call: TRBV2; clone_size: -; j_call: TRBJ2-7; d_call: -; cdr3_aa: CASSELACQYF; cdr3_nt: TGTGCCAGCAGTGAATTAGCCTGTCAGTACTTC
v_call: TRBV2; clone_size: -; j_call: TRBJ2-5; d_call: -; cdr3_aa: CASTRFPAGETQYF; cdr3_nt: TGTGCCAGCACACGTTTCCCCGCGGGGGAGACCCAGTACTTC
v_call: TRBV2; clone_size: few; j_call: TRBJ1-5; d_call: -; cdr3_aa: CASSATGYRQPQHF; cdr3_nt: TGTGCCAGCAGCGCTACAGGGTATCGTCAGCCCCAGCATTTT
v_call: TRBV19; clone_size: medium-sized; j_call: TRBJ2-2; d_call: -; cdr3_aa: CASSTRRGANTGELFF; cdr3_nt: TGTGCCAGTAGCACGAGACGGGGAGCGAACACCGGGGAGCTGTTTTTT
v_call: TRBV28; clone_size: medium-sized; j_call: TRBJ1-6; d_call: -; cdr3_aa: CASSQGGGWPGNSPLHF; cdr3_nt: TGTGCCAGCAGCCAAGGTGGCGGGTGGCCGGGCAATTCACCCCTCCACTTT
v_call: TRBV25-1; clone_size: -; j_call: TRBJ2-7; d_call: TRBD2; cdr3_aa: CASSVSGAHSYEQYF; cdr3_nt: TGTGCCAGCAGTGTTAGCGGGGCGCACTCCTACGAGCAGTACTTC
v_call: TRBV10-2; clone_size: -; j_call: TRBJ2-6; d_call: TRBD1; cdr3_aa: CASSESGTGSGANVLTF; cdr3_nt: TGCGCCAGCAGTGAGTCCGGGACAGGCTCTGGGGCCAACGTCCTGACTTTC
v_call: TRBV6-6; clone_size: few; j_call: TRBJ1-3; d_call: -; cdr3_aa: CASSFEIGNTIYF; cdr3_nt: TGTGCCAGCAGTTTTGAGATTGGAAACACCATATATTTT
v_call: TRBV5-4; clone_size: few; j_call: TRBJ2-5; d_call: -; cdr3_aa: CASSLTQETQYF; cdr3_nt: TGTGCCAGCAGCTTGACACAAGAGACCCAGTACTTC
v_call: TRBV5-1; clone_size: -; j_call: TRBJ1-1; d_call: TRBD1; cdr3_aa: CASSLKTGLNTEAFF; cdr3_nt: TGCGCCAGCAGCCTGAAGACAGGGTTGAACACTGAAGCTTTCTTT
v_call: TRBV4-1; clone_size: few; j_call: TRBJ1-2; d_call: TRBD1; cdr3_aa: CASSRQDRDAGYTF; cdr3_nt: TGCGCCAGCAGCCGGCAAGACAGGGACGCTGGCTACACCTTC
v_call: TRBV10-3; clone_size: -; j_call: TRBJ1-1; d_call: TRBD1; cdr3_aa: CAISEPDRGAFF; cdr3_nt: TGTGCCATCAGTGAGCCCGACAGGGGAGCTTTCTTT
v_call: TRBV6-4; clone_size: -; j_call: TRBJ1-2; d_call: TRBD1; cdr3_aa: CASSDRQGVGYTF; cdr3_nt: TGTGCCAGCAGTGACAGACAGGGCGTAGGCTACACCTTC
v_call: TRBV28; clone_size: medium-sized; j_call: TRBJ1-2; d_call: -; cdr3_aa: CASSPAGRPIANYGYTF; cdr3_nt: TGTGCCAGCAGTCCCGCGGGGAGGCCCATAGCTAACTATGGCTACACCTTC
v_call: TRBV5-1; clone_size: -; j_call: TRBJ1-1; d_call: -; cdr3_aa: CASSPRQVLNTEAFF; cdr3_nt: TGCGCCAGCAGCCCCCGACAGGTCCTGAACACTGAAGCTTTCTTT
v_call: TRBV15; clone_size: -; j_call: TRBJ2-3; d_call: -; cdr3_aa: CATSTGGQDTQYF; cdr3_nt: TGTGCCACCAGCACGGGGGGACAAGATACGCAGTATTTT
v_call: TRBV18; clone_size: -; j_call: TRBJ2-1; d_call: TRBD1; cdr3_aa: CASSPRQGANEQFF; cdr3_nt: TGTGCCAGCTCACCCAGACAGGGCGCCAATGAGCAGTTCTTC
v_call: TRBV6-5; clone_size: -; j_call: TRBJ1-1; d_call: -; cdr3_aa: CASNSLVRGKAFF; cdr3_nt: TGTGCCAGCAATAGTCTGGTCCGGGGGAAAGCTTTCTTT
v_call: TRBV10-1; clone_size: -; j_call: TRBJ2-1; d_call: TRBD2; cdr3_aa: CASTGLAGDRKFF; cdr3_nt: TGCGCCAGCACTGGACTAGCGGGAGATCGTAAGTTCTTC
v_call: TRBV19; clone_size: -; j_call: TRBJ2-6; d_call: TRBD1; cdr3_aa: CASSRGIPGTGSGANVLTF; cdr3_nt: TGTGCCAGTAGTAGGGGAATCCCCGGGACAGGGTCTGGGGCCAACGTCCTGACTTTC
v_call: TRBV6-1; clone_size: once; j_call: TRBJ2-1; d_call: TRBD2; cdr3_aa: CASRKGASGIYEQFF; cdr3_nt: TGTGCCAGCCGGAAGGGGGCTAGCGGGATCTATGAGCAGTTCTTC
v_call: TRBV27; clone_size: -; j_call: TRBJ2-7; d_call: -; cdr3_aa: CASSFMPNREQYF; cdr3_nt: TGTGCCAGCAGTTTTATGCCGAATCGGGAGCAGTACTTC
v_call: TRBV28; clone_size: few; j_call: TRBJ2-7; d_call: TRBD2; cdr3_aa: CASSFSGLPYEQYF; cdr3_nt: TGTGCCAGCAGTTTTTCGGGACTACCCTACGAGCAGTACTTC
v_call: TRBV7-3; clone_size: -; j_call: TRBJ2-7; d_call: -; cdr3_aa: CASSLRPGLNYEQYF; cdr3_nt: TGTGCCAGCAGCTTGAGACCGGGACTCAACTACGAGCAGTACTTC
v_call: TRBV9; clone_size: -; j_call: TRBJ2-4; d_call: -; cdr3_aa: CASSVRVRNIQYF; cdr3_nt: TGTGCCAGCAGCGTGAGGGTACGGAACATTCAGTACTTC
v_call: TRBV7-2; clone_size: medium-sized; j_call: TRBJ2-7; d_call: -; cdr3_aa: CASSFGLFYEQYF; cdr3_nt: TGTGCCAGCAGCTTCGGACTCTTCTACGAGCAGTACTTC
v_call: TRBV7-6; clone_size: few; j_call: TRBJ2-3; d_call: TRBD2; cdr3_aa: CASSLGGGRTDTQYF; cdr3_nt: TGTGCCAGCAGCTTAGGAGGCGGGAGGACGGATACGCAGTATTTT
v_call: TRBV19; clone_size: -; j_call: TRBJ1-6; d_call: -; cdr3_aa: CASSISLRELGTAPLHF; cdr3_nt: TGTGCCAGTAGTATCAGCCTCCGGGAGCTTGGGACCGCACCCCTCCACTTT
v_call: TRBV6-5; clone_size: -; j_call: TRBJ1-2; d_call: -; cdr3_aa: CASSEFGDYGYTF; cdr3_nt: TGTGCCAGCAGTGAATTTGGAGATTATGGCTACACCTTC
v_call: TRBV5-1; clone_size: medium-sized; j_call: TRBJ2-4; d_call: -; cdr3_aa: CASSQGNIQYF; cdr3_nt: TGCGCCAGCAGCCAGGGGAACATTCAGTACTTC
v_call: TRBV5-6; clone_size: few; j_call: TRBJ1-6; d_call: -; cdr3_aa: CASSLEASSPLHF; cdr3_nt: TGTGCCAGCAGCTTGGAGGCTAGTTCACCCCTCCACTTT
v_call: TRBV15; clone_size: -; j_call: TRBJ1-1; d_call: TRBD1; cdr3_aa: CATSFRDRPNTEAFF; cdr3_nt: TGTGCCACCAGCTTCCGGGACAGGCCTAACACTGAAGCTTTCTTT
v_call: TRBV6-5; clone_size: -; j_call: TRBJ1-5; d_call: TRBD1; cdr3_aa: CASSETGANQPQHF; cdr3_nt: TGTGCCAGCAGTGAGACAGGGGCTAATCAGCCCCAGCATTTT
v_call: TRBV5-1; clone_size: -; j_call: TRBJ1-4; d_call: -; cdr3_aa: CASSFGELQMGEKLFF; cdr3_nt: TGCGCCAGCAGCTTTGGGGAGCTACAAATGGGGGAAAAACTGTTTTTT
v_call: TRBV18; clone_size: -; j_call: TRBJ2-7; d_call: TRBD2; cdr3_aa: CASSGTTYEQYF; cdr3_nt: TGTGCCAGCTCAGGGACTACCTACGAGCAGTACTTC
v_call: TRBV18; clone_size: large; j_call: TRBJ1-2; d_call: -; cdr3_aa: CASSPSSEGYGYTF; cdr3_nt: TGTGCCAGCTCACCCAGCTCGGAGGGCTATGGCTACACCTTC
v_call: TRBV18; clone_size: -; j_call: TRBJ1-5; d_call: TRBD1; cdr3_aa: CASSLLGTGGVQPQHF; cdr3_nt: TGTGCCAGCTCACTCCTCGGGACAGGGGGCGTTCAGCCCCAGCATTTT
v_call: TRBV6-1; clone_size: few; j_call: TRBJ1-6; d_call: TRBD1; cdr3_aa: CATQTGNFMALHF; cdr3_nt: TGTGCCACCCAGACAGGGAACTTTATGGCCCTCCACTTT
v_call: TRBV7-2; clone_size: -; j_call: TRBJ2-6; d_call: -; cdr3_aa: CASSLVRQGIAGANVLTF; cdr3_nt: TGTGCCAGCAGCTTAGTAAGGCAGGGTATCGCTGGGGCCAACGTCCTGACTTTC